This is a list of T cell receptor beta chains from one sample in a study of human T cells and chemical hapten exposure. TCRdb reanalysed the RACE reads using MiXCR and keeps one entry per CDR3 protein. The data hold just under 65,000 distinct CDR3 sequences, with about 10% observed a single time. This sample comprised whole blood, obtained in connection with sensitization to the hapten diphenylcyclopropenone (DPC). Receptors were obtained from a woman in her 30s with alopecia areata. Some clones in this sample may be carry-over from other donors' samples. Both conserved end residues are part of each CDR3. D genes are given only for firm matches. Some rows mark clone size as missing; the rest say once, few, many or name a class of expanded clone.

>17|few|TRBD1|TRBV6-1|TRBJ1-3
TGTGCCAGCAGGGACTACAAACAGGGGGGCTCTGGAAACACCATATATTTT
CASRDYKQGGSGNTIYF
>15|few|NA|TRBV6-2/TRBV6-3|TRBJ2-2
TGTGCCAGCACCCCTCCTGGCATCACGACCGGGGAGCTGTTTTTT
CASTPPGITTGELFF
>15|few|NA|TRBV7-6|TRBJ2-1
TGTGCCAGCAGCCCCGGGTACAGCTCCTACAATGAGCAGTTCTTC
CASSPGYSSYNEQFF
>15|many|NA|TRBV12-3/TRBV12-4|TRBJ1-3
TGTGCCAGCAGACTACCCCAGAGCTCTGGAAACACCATATATTTT
CASRLPQSSGNTIYF
>18|NA|NA|TRBV20-1|TRBJ1-2
TGCAGTGCTAGAGTCGACGCCCTGCAGGGATTAATACCTCATGGCTACACCTTC
CSARVDALQGLIPHGYTF
>15|NA|NA|TRBV7-2|TRBJ1-4
TGTGCCAGCAGTTCGTACGGAGACGCGAATGAAAAACTGTTTTTT
CASSSYGDANEKLFF
>16|few|NA|TRBV6-6|TRBJ1-5
TGTGCCAGCAGTTACCTTAAAGGTGGTAGCAATCAGCCCCAGCATTTT
CASSYLKGGSNQPQHF
>15|few|NA|TRBV6-2/TRBV6-3|TRBJ2-1
TGTGCCAGCAGCATCGGACTCTTAGGATACAATGAGCAGTTCTTC
CASSIGLLGYNEQFF
>16|NA|TRBD1|TRBV4-3|TRBJ1-6
TGCGCCAGCAGCCAAGAAGTCCCTGACAGGGATTCACCCCTCCACTTT
CASSQEVPDRDSPLHF
>14|NA|NA|TRBV7-2|TRBJ2-1
TGTGCCAGCAGCTTATTGATTAGTATCAATGAGCAGTTCTTC
CASSLLISINEQFF
>14|few|TRBD2|TRBV18|TRBJ2-7
TGTGCCAGCTCACCGGGACTAGCGGGAAACGAGCAGTACTTC
CASSPGLAGNEQYF
>14|many|NA|TRBV5-4|TRBJ2-3
TGTGCCAGCAGCTTTAGGAGGGACGGAGATACGCAGTATTTT
CASSFRRDGDTQYF
>15|many|NA|TRBV6-5|TRBJ1-3
TGTGCCAGCAGTTACGCGGACAACTCTGGAAACACCATATATTTT
CASSYADNSGNTIYF
>18|few|TRBD1|TRBV9|TRBJ2-2
TGTGCCAGCCCGCCCCGGGACAGCCGTCACCTAAACACCGGGGAGCTGTTTTTT
CASPPRDSRHLNTGELFF
>14|many|NA|TRBV12-3/TRBV12-4|TRBJ1-6
TGTGCCAGCAGTCTAGTGGGGGGTAATTCACCCCTCCACTTT
CASSLVGGNSPLHF
>14|NA|NA|TRBV5-1|TRBJ2-3
TGCGCCAGCAGCTTGCCCCAAAGCACAGATACGCAGTATTTT
CASSLPQSTDTQYF
>17|NA|TRBD1|TRBV7-9|TRBJ1-5
TGTGCCAGCAGCTCTGATGCCGGGACAGGGAGCAATCAGCCCCAGCATTTT
CASSSDAGTGSNQPQHF
>15|many|TRBD1|TRBV3-1|TRBJ1-1
TGTGCCAGCAGCCACCTTAGACAGGGGGTCGCTGAAGCTTTCTTT
CASSHLRQGVAEAFF
>15|NA|NA|TRBV6-5|TRBJ1-4
TGTGCCAGCAGTTACCAAGGAGGGCTATATGAAAAACTGTTTTTT
CASSYQGGLYEKLFF
>14|few|NA|TRBV6-6|TRBJ1-5
TGTGCCAGCACCACCTCGAGGGTAAATCAGCCCCAGCATTTT
CASTTSRVNQPQHF
>13|NA|TRBD1|TRBV20-1|TRBJ1-2
TGCAGTGCTGGGGACAGTTCTAACTATGGCTACACCTTC
CSAGDSSNYGYTF
>15|many|NA|TRBV7-2|TRBJ1-5
TGTGCCAGCAGGCTAAGGTCGGGGAGCAATCAGCCCCAGCATTTT
CASRLRSGSNQPQHF
>14|many|NA|TRBV6-2/TRBV6-3|TRBJ1-5
TGTGCCAGCTACCGGGTGGGGGGCGCCGGGCCCCAGCATTTT
CASYRVGGAGPQHF
>13|NA|NA|TRBV7-2|TRBJ2-1
TGTGCCAGCAGTTGGGACCTGAGGAATGAGCAGTTCTTC
CASSWDLRNEQFF
>14|many|NA|TRBV4-2|TRBJ1-5
TGTGCCAGCAGCCAAGACAAGGGCAATCAGCCCCAGCATTTT
CASSQDKGNQPQHF